This T cell receptor beta chain was retrieved from a study of T cell responses to AZD1222 COVID-19 vaccine. Findings and caveats of the study: Clonal diversity may have been underestimated in mostly white British donors. Seropositive status at baseline applied to only a handful of AZD1222 recipients. The peak T cell response came first, and repertoires were sampled only after it.

Per the germline V gene, CDR1 is SGDLS and CDR2 is YYNGEE. The CDR3 length is 15 residues. V gave up 0 bases and J gave up 2 bases, with 12 bases separating them. Note on this clone: What it binds is unknown.

TCRdb's table, derived via immunoSEQ multiplex PCR, lists solely in-frame clones and lacks some. The data show 110,000 to 150,000 clones, around 94% seen once. The specimen was peripheral blood, collected after recovery from COVID-19. The chain uses TRBV9 and TRBJ2-7; a possible D gene is TRBD2 (5 bases). This sequence was found in an adult who had recovered from COVID-19. As DNA, the CDR3 is TGTGCCAGCAGCGTAGACACCGAGGGCACCTACGAGCAGTACTTC. It is translated as CASSVDTEGTYEQYF.